Listed below are T cell receptor beta chains from one sample, sequenced in a study of shared clonotypes between healthy human individuals. Libraries were prepared by immunoSEQ multiplex PCR; TCRdb keeps only in-frame clonotypes and omits some of them. The sample gives around 2,000,000 clones, just over 90% of which show up once; 1.7% is in the top ten. Sequenced input: naive CD8+ T cells from PBMCs. Receptors originate from a man aged 18-30 years in good health. Some clones in this sample may be carry-over from other donors' samples. Each CDR3 is given without its conserved first and last residue.

cdr3_length v_call cdr3_aa
13 TRBV7-7 ASSAGQGHYYEQY
10 TRBV7-9 ASSPGDYGYT
13 TRBV2 ASSDKTAPRGTQY
13 TRBV14 ASNTGGRGSREQY
18 TRBV28 ASSSGAGNGLAGGTDTQY
10 TRBV28 ASSLLPGEQY
13 TRBV7-9 ASSPPGVGSYEQY
10 TRBV6-1 ASSGLDVGQY
13 TRBV27 ASSLRGTDPYEQY
14 TRBV11-2 ASSLGGLVVYNEQF
11 TRBV7-9 ASTLGTDYGYT
12 TRBV5-1 ASSFQGVFYEQY
10 TRBV7-2 ASSLLAHEQF
16 TRBV28 ASSLSSGPRRNNQPQH
11 TRBV9 ASSRTANTEAF
13 TRBV5-1 ASSFKATRTDTQY
9 TRBV29-1 SACKNTEAF
13 TRBV7-9 ASSSVLEINTEAF
12 TRBV9 ASAPGLADYEQY
13 TRBV27 ASSYDGTTYNEQF
12 TRBV5-6 ASSLDGQSNEQF
13 TRBV7-6 ASSHNRGAYNEQF
13 TRBV11-2 ASSLEGRLEHEQF
14 TRBV28 ASSLIAGQKNTEAF
14 TRBV27 ASSARDQGAWTEAF
13 TRBV4-2 ASSQEVGAGYEQY
13 TRBV7-9 ASSLGVYDPYEQY
15 TRBV15 ATSRRRGSGADNEQF
13 TRBV28 ASSLKREGLHEQF
16 TRBV15 ATSRGGKVAGASDTQY
11 TRBV29-1 SVVIAGANVLT
12 TRBV7-9 ASSLGTGTAEQY
12 TRBV25-1 ASSAQKEDNEQF
13 TRBV4-2 ASSQEDISGNTIY
13 TRBV27 ASSLYRGSYNEQF
12 TRBV9 ASSVQGGATEAF
8 TRBV19 ASRGIEAF
13 TRBV7-9 ASSFGREGFYEQY
13 TRBV18 ASSSAPGRKETQY